A single sample gave rise to the 26 T cell receptor beta chains below, sequenced in a study of OX40 agonist ivuxolimab in advanced cancers. TCRdb keeps only in-frame clones here, not all; method: immunoSEQ multiplex PCR. Of about 37,000 clones listed, roughly 80% are singletons. The sample in question was CD4+ or CD8+ T cells sorted from blood, obtained in a trial of the OX40 agonist ivuxolimab. These receptors were collected from an adult with an advanced solid tumor such as melanoma, head and neck, liver or kidney cancer.

V gene TRBV9 combines with J gene TRBJ2-7; 7 bases agree with TRBD1. Per germline, CDR1 SGDLS and CDR2 YYNGEE. This CDR3 region has 14 residues. Trimming removed 1 base from V and 2 bases from J; junction bases left unmatched: 3. Here the CDR3 DNA reads TGTGCCAGCAGCGTATCGGGGACAGCCTACGAGCAGTACTTC. It is translated as CASSVSGTAYEQYF.

This clone was seen a few times. The CDR3 DNA follows: TGTGCCAGCATGCCCCACAGGGATCCCTACGAGCAGTACTTC. Translated: CASMPHRDPYEQYF. The chain has TRBV7-8 and TRBJ2-7; maybe TRBD1 (6 bases). The CDR3 length is 14 residues. The germline V gene encodes CDR1 SGHVS and CDR2 FQNEAQ. Trimming stripped 7 bases from V and 2 bases from J, with 15 bases between.

The V gene is TRBV5-6, the J gene TRBJ1-5, with D possibly TRBD1 on 5 matching bases. This CDR3 is built from 13 residues. CDR1 is SGHDT, CDR2 YYEEEE, per germline. V dropped 3 bases and J dropped 4 bases, with 8 bases sitting between them. The DNA of the CDR3 is TGTGCCAGCAGCTACGGGACGAATCAGCCCCAGCATTTT. Translation gives CASSYGTNQPQHF.

The chain has TRBV4-1 and TRBJ1-1, with D perhaps matching TRBD1 (5 bases). CDR1 MGHRA and CDR2 YSYEKL come from the germline V gene. Trimming removed 2 bases at V and 4 bases at J, with 17 bases between. The CDR3 extends over 16 amino acids. The CDR3 sequence is CASSQLLQVVSTEAFF. CDR3 coding DNA: TGCGCCAGCAGCCAACTTTTACAGGTAGTGAGCACTGAAGCTTTCTTT.

This clone was seen repeatedly, ten times or more. This chain links TRBV7-9 with TRBJ1-5; the D gene is possibly TRBD1 (5 bases). Germline CDR1 SEHNR, CDR2 FQNEAQ (reference sequence). V shed 3 bases and J shed 2 bases, with 8 bases lying between them. The CDR3 is 14 residues long. CDR3 in amino acids: CASSFSTGNQPQHF. The DNA for the CDR3 is TGTGCCAGCAGCTTTTCGACAGGCAATCAGCCCCAGCATTTT.

This clone was observed a few times. The V gene is TRBV7-9, the J gene TRBJ2-5; 8 bases map to TRBD2. Germline V CDR1 and CDR2: SEHNR, FQNEAQ (reference sequence). V lost 5 bases to trimming and J lost 4 bases; unmatched junction nucleotides: 9. The CDR3 sequence is 15 residues long. CDR3 protein: CASSPGLALGETQYF. CDR3 DNA sequence: TGTGCCAGCAGCCCTGGACTAGCCTTAGGAGAGACCCAGTACTTC.

The rearrangement joins TRBV11-1 to TRBJ2-3; D ambiguous. This CDR3 has 15 amino acids. V lost 5 bases and J lost 0, with 12 bases in between. Germline V gives CDR1 SGHAT, CDR2 FQDESV (reference sequence). CDR3 protein: CASSADRASTDTQYF. The CDR3 DNA sequence: TGTGCCAGCAGCGCAGATCGGGCTAGCACAGATACGCAGTATTTT.

This sequence joins TRBV4-3 and TRBJ1-6; tentative D call: TRBD1 (6 bases). Trimming removed 4 bases from V and 6 bases from J, with 16 bases in between. This CDR3 is 16 amino acids long. Germline loops: CDR1 LGHNA, CDR2 YSLEER. The DNA for the CDR3 is TGCGCCAGCAGCCGAAAGGGAGGGGGTGGTAATTCACCCCTCCACTTT. Encoded protein: CASSRKGGGGNSPLHF.

V and J are TRBV7-2 and TRBJ2-3, with D perhaps matching TRBD2 (7 bases). This CDR3 spans 17 amino acids. From germline, CDR1 is SGHTA and CDR2 FQGNSA. Deletions cut 1 base from V and 1 base from J, with 15 bases between. The CDR3 DNA follows: TGTGCCAGCAGCTTAGATCGGGGGGCGTATGGCACAGATACGCAGTATTTT. Its translation: CASSLDRGAYGTDTQYF.

The J gene is TRBJ1-5, the V gene TRBV6-1; D is possibly TRBD1 (5 bases). V was clipped by 1 base and J by 8 bases, with 18 bases between them. Germline V CDR1 and CDR2: MNHNS, SASEGT. This CDR3 comprises 16 residues. The CDR3 bases are TGTGCCAGCAGTGAAGGGACATCCGTTACCTCTGAGCCCCAGCATTTT. Amino acid sequence: CASSEGTSVTSEPQHF.

The chain links TRBV5-6 to TRBJ2-3; no reliable D call. Germline V gene lookup returns CDR1 SGHDT and CDR2 YYEEEE. CDR3 length: 13 amino acids. The V end was cut by 3 bases, the J end by 2 bases, with 7 bases between. DNA for the CDR3: TGTGCCAGCAGCTCCCAAACCACAGATACGCAGTATTTT. Amino acid sequence: CASSSQTTDTQYF.

Comment on this clone: The junction differs from germline at one of its ends, possibly a read error. This chain uses TRBV5-6 with TRBJ2-5; 7 positions agree with TRBD1. The CDR3 totals 15 residues. Germline CDR1 reads SGHDT; CDR2 reads YYEEEE. The CDR3 DNA follows: TGTGCCAGCAGCTTGGCCCCGACAGGGCGAGAGACCCGGTACTTC. Translation gives CASSLAPTGRETRYF.

This CDR3 is CASSIGGADEQFF. In DNA form, the CDR3 reads TGTGCCAGCAGCATCGGGGGAGCGGATGAGCAGTTCTTC. The V and J genes are TRBV9 and TRBJ2-1; TRBD2 is a possible D gene (6 bases). The germline gives CDR1 SGDLS, CDR2 YYNGEE. This CDR3 spans 13 amino acids. The V and J ends lost 4 bases and 8 bases respectively, with 13 bases between them.

The chain carries TRBV20-1 and TRBJ1-1; no clear D gene. Germline V CDR1 and CDR2: DFQATT, SNEGSKA (reference sequence). V was pared by 3 bases and J by 6 bases, with 8 bases between. The CDR3 is 11 amino acids. The CDR3 region is CSASSYPEAFF. CDR3 bases: TGCAGTGCTAGCAGCTACCCTGAAGCTTTCTTT.

This clone was counted once. The chain employs TRBV6-4 and TRBJ1-1; tentatively, D is TRBD1 (6 bases). The germline V gene encodes CDR1 MRHNA and CDR2 SNTAGT. This CDR3 is built from 13 residues. Trimming removed 3 bases from V and 2 bases from J, with 7 bases in between. The CDR3 sequence is CASSEDSNTEAFF. Written as DNA, the CDR3 is TGTGCCAGCAGTGAGGACAGTAACACTGAAGCTTTCTTT.

This clone came up a few times. This sequence joins TRBV28 and TRBJ1-1, with D maybe TRBD1 (6 bases). The CDR3 consists of 14 residues. From germline, CDR1 is MDHEN and CDR2 SYDVKM. The V end lost 5 bases, the J end lost 3 bases, and 13 bases lay between the germline ends. In DNA form, the CDR3 reads TGTGCCAGCAGTCCAGGGGCGGGGGACACTGAAGCTTTCTTT. This codes for CASSPGAGDTEAFF.

V usage is TRBV6-5 and J usage is TRBJ1-5; D gene uncertain. The CDR3 covers 13 residues. Per the germline V gene, CDR1 is MNHEY and CDR2 is SVGAGI. Trimming took off 6 bases at V and 2 bases at J, with 8 bases between the two ends. The CDR3 DNA follows: TGTGCCAGCAGCCCCCTTGGCAATCAGCCCCAGCATTTT. Protein: CASSPLGNQPQHF.

The CDR3: CAWSVQRGGTDTQYF. In nucleotides, the CDR3 is TGTGCCTGGAGTGTACAGAGAGGAGGCACAGATACGCAGTATTTT. This sequence joins TRBV30 and TRBJ2-3; D is unresolved. The CDR3 is made up of 15 amino acids. Germline assignment: CDR1 GTSNPN and CDR2 SVGIG (reference sequence). Trimming pared 0 bases from V and 1 base from J, leaving 11 bases between.

The chain couples TRBV28 to TRBJ1-1, with D possibly being TRBD1 (5 bases). This CDR3 comprises 14 residues. Trimming took off 10 bases at V and 5 bases at J, with 20 bases between the two ends. Germline V lookup: CDR1 MDHEN, CDR2 SYDVKM. CDR3 amino acids: CATIESGRWTEAFF. The CDR3, as DNA: TGTGCCACCATAGAATCAGGGAGGTGGACTGAAGCTTTCTTT.

This clone is a singleton in its sample. The chain couples TRBV7-9 to TRBJ1-2, with D perhaps matching TRBD1 (5 bases). There are 13 residues in the CDR3. Germline lookup yields CDR1 SEHNR and CDR2 FQNEAQ (reference sequence). V shed 5 bases and J shed 3 bases, with 10 bases lying between them. The CDR3 loop is CASSGRQHYGYTF. CDR3 coding DNA: TGTGCCAGCAGCGGCCGACAGCACTATGGCTACACCTTC.

The chain carries TRBV12-5 and TRBJ2-3, with TRBD2 identical over 7 bases. This CDR3 is 14 amino acids long. In germline, CDR1 is LGHNT, CDR2 FRNRAP. Written as DNA, the CDR3 is TGTGCAAGCGCCCCAGCGGGGAGCACAGATACGCAGTATTTT. Amino acids: CASAPAGSTDTQYF. Drawing the rest from reference TRBV12-5 and TRBJ2-3, the complete variable domain is DARVTQTPRHKVTEMGQEVTMRCQPILGHNTVFWYRQTMMQGLELLAYFRNRAPLDDSGMPKDRFSAEMPDATLATLKIQPSEPRDSAVYFCASAPAGSTDTQYFGPGTRLTVL.

In its sample, this clone is medium-sized (0.01 to 0.1%). The chain uses TRBV7-2 and TRBJ1-1; 10 positions match TRBD1. This CDR3 spans 18 amino acids. CDR1 is SGHTA and CDR2 is FQGNSA in the germline V gene. J gave up 0 bases and V 1 base, and 8 bases lay outside the gene matches. The CDR3 DNA reads as TGTGCCAGCAGCTTAGTGGGACAGGGGAGCTACGTGAACACTGAAGCTTTCTTT. The encoded protein is CASSLVGQGSYVNTEAFF.

V usage is TRBV19 and J usage is TRBJ2-2; tentative D call: TRBD1 (6 bases). This CDR3 comprises 16 residues. Germline CDR1 is LNHDA and CDR2 is SQIVND (reference sequence). V was clipped by 2 bases and J by 4 bases, with 14 bases between them. The CDR3 region has the DNA TGTGCCAGTAGTATATTACCAGGGGCGGCCACCGGGGAGCTGTTTTTT. Translation: CASSILPGAATGELFF.

The rearrangement uses TRBV7-9 and TRBJ1-2, with D hard to call. The germline V gene encodes CDR1 SEHNR and CDR2 FQNEAQ (reference sequence). The CDR3 spans 14 residues. The V end lost 4 bases, the J end lost 1 base, and 10 bases lay between the germline ends. DNA for the CDR3: TGTGCCAGCAGCTCGGAACATCTTAACTATGGCTACACCTTC. It is translated as CASSSEHLNYGYTF.

V and J are TRBV18 and TRBJ1-2; D is unclear. This CDR3 has 16 residues. The V gene lost 3 bases and the J gene lost 7 bases, with 21 bases spanning the gap. Per germline, CDR1 KGHSH and CDR2 LQKENI. The CDR3 reads CASSPFDGQRSFGYTF. The DNA for the CDR3 is TGTGCCAGCTCACCCTTCGACGGCCAGAGGTCGTTTGGCTACACCTTC.

The chain links TRBV5-1 to TRBJ2-7, with 8 positions matching TRBD1. V lost 3 bases to trimming and J lost 3 bases; unmatched junction nucleotides: 2. This CDR3 is built from 13 residues. From germline, CDR1 is SGHRS and CDR2 YFSETQ. Here the CDR3 DNA reads TGCGCCAGCAGCTGGGGACAGGTCTACGAGCAGTACTTC. This translates into CASSWGQVYEQYF. The full variable domain, its missing parts supplied by reference TRBV5-1 and TRBJ2-7, is KAGVTQTPRYLIKTRGQQVTLSCSPISGHRSVSWYQQTPGQGLQFLFEYFSETQRNKGNFPGRFSGRQFSNSRSEMNVSTLELGDSALYLCASSWGQVYEQYFGPGTRLTVT.